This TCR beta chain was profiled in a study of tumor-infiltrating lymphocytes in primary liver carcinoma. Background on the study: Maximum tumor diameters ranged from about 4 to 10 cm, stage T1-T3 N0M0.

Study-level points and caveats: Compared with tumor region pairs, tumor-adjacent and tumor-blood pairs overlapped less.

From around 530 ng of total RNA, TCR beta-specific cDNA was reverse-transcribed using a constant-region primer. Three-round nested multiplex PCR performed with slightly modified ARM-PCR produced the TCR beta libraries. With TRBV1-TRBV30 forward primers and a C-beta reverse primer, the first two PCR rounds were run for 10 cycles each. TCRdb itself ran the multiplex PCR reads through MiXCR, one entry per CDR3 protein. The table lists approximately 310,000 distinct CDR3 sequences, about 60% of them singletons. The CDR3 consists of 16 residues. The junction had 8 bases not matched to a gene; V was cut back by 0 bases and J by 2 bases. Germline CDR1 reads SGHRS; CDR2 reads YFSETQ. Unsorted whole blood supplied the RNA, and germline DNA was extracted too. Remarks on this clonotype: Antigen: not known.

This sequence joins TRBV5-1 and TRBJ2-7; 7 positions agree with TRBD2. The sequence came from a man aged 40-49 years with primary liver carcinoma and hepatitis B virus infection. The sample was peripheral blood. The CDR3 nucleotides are TGCGCCAGCAGCTTGGGGACTAGAAGTCCGACCTACGAGCAGTACTTC. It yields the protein CASSLGTRSPTYEQYF.